The rows below give T cell receptor beta chains drawn from one sample of a study of blood T cell repertoires in COVID-19. Here immunoSEQ multiplex PCR was the method, and the copy in TCRdb shows in-frame clones only, minus some. The repertoire consists of nearly 80,000 clones, with 65% to 85% occurring once and the leading ten covering approximately 5.8%. Source material: peripheral blood. Receptor source: a man aged 55-75 years with active or convalescent COVID-19. The CDR3 runs from the conserved cysteine through the conserved F or W. Fields, in order: D gene, J gene, V gene, clone size, CDR3 DNA, CDR3 protein. The D gene is left open where the match is weak. Expanded clones are given a class, and other clones once, few, many or no size at all.

TRBD1 | TRBJ2-4 | TRBV6-5 | few | TGTGCCAGCACCGAAAGAGGGACAGGGAAAAACATTCAGTACTTC | CASTERGTGKNIQYF
- | TRBJ1-3 | TRBV7-2 | once | TGTGCCAGCAGCTTAGCGGGGGGTTCTGGAAACACCATATATTTT | CASSLAGGSGNTIYF
- | TRBJ1-1 | TRBV19 | - | TGTGCCAGTAGTACGCGGGAAAGAAGCAGCACTGAAGCTTTCTTT | CASSTRERSSTEAFF
TRBD1 | TRBJ1-2 | TRBV4-3 | few | TGCGCCAGCAGCCGTAGAGGACAGGGGGCCTCCTATGGCTACACCTTC | CASSRRGQGASYGYTF
TRBD1 | TRBJ1-2 | TRBV4-1 | - | TGCGCCAGCAGCCAAGAGGAGACAGGGTTTTGGGGCTACACCTTC | CASSQEETGFWGYTF
TRBD1 | TRBJ2-7 | TRBV30 | - | TGTGCCTGGAGTGCCCCCGGGACAGCCTCCTCCGAGCAGTACTTC | CAWSAPGTASSEQYF
- | TRBJ1-2 | TRBV7-3 | - | TGTGCCAGCAGCTTCACTCCAGGGCTCGCTAACTATGGCTACACCTTC | CASSFTPGLANYGYTF
TRBD1 | TRBJ1-2 | TRBV5-4 | - | TGTGCCAGCAGCCCCACAGGGGCCGGCTACACCTTC | CASSPTGAGYTF
- | TRBJ1-1 | TRBV25-1 | - | TGTGCCAGCAGTCCAAGCCATAGACATGGGGAAGCTTTCTTT | CASSPSHRHGEAFF
TRBD2 | TRBJ2-5 | TRBV2 | - | TGTGCCAGCAGTGTGCTAGCGGGGGTGGGAGAGACCCAGTACTTC | CASSVLAGVGETQYF
- | TRBJ2-2 | TRBV5-4 | few | TGTGCCAGCAGCGGTCAGGGGTACACCGGGGAGCTGTTTTTT | CASSGQGYTGELFF
- | TRBJ1-6 | TRBV19 | - | TGTGCCAGTAGTATCGGCCAGGCTAATTCACCCCTCCACTTT | CASSIGQANSPLHF
TRBD1 | TRBJ1-3 | TRBV10-3 | - | TGTGCCATCACGACAGGGGACGGAAACACCATATATTTT | CAITTGDGNTIYF
TRBD1 | TRBJ1-3 | TRBV19 | - | TGTGCCAGTAGTATCTCGATGACAGGGGGGACTGGAAACACCATATATTTT | CASSISMTGGTGNTIYF
TRBD1 | TRBJ1-3 | TRBV18 | - | TGTGCCAGCTCACCACGGGACAGTTCTGGAAACACCATATATTTT | CASSPRDSSGNTIYF
TRBD1 | TRBJ1-5 | TRBV6-1 | - | TGTGCCAGCACCGGCGCAGGGGGCGCGTGGCAGCCCCAGCATTTT | CASTGAGGAWQPQHF
- | TRBJ1-1 | TRBV7-2 | - | TGTGCCAGCAGCTTAGCACACAGACAGAACACTGAAGCTTTCTTT | CASSLAHRQNTEAFF
- | TRBJ2-5 | TRBV5-8 | once | TGTGCCAGCAGCTTGGTGGGGCCCGAGACCCAGTACTTC | CASSLVGPETQYF
TRBD1 | TRBJ2-3 | TRBV5-1 | - | TGCGCCAGCAGCCCCGGGACAGACCTTGCTTACTACACAGATACGCAGTATTTT | CASSPGTDLAYYTDTQYF
TRBD2 | TRBJ2-1 | TRBV4-2 | - | TGTGCCAGCAGCCAAGATCAACTCCCGGGGGGTGAGCAGTTCTTC | CASSQDQLPGGEQFF
TRBD1 | TRBJ1-2 | TRBV3-1/TRBV3-2 | - | TGTGCCAGCAGCCCGGGACAGGCAGGTTACACCTTC | CASSPGQAGYTF
- | TRBJ1-3 | TRBV5-4 | - | TGTGCCAGCAGCCAACAGGGCTCTGGAAACACCATATATTTT | CASSQQGSGNTIYF
TRBD2 | TRBJ2-1 | TRBV4-1 | - | TGCGCCAGCAGCCACCAGGGACTAGCGGTGAATGAGCAGTTCTTC | CASSHQGLAVNEQFF
TRBD1 | TRBJ1-5 | TRBV19 | - | TGTGCCAGTAGTGGTACAGGGGGGCTCAATCAGCCCCAGCATTTT | CASSGTGGLNQPQHF
- | TRBJ2-1 | TRBV6-6 | few | TGTGCCAGTTGGGCGGGGGACAGGCTATACAATGAGCAGTTCTTC | CASWAGDRLYNEQFF
TRBD1 | TRBJ1-5 | TRBV23-1 | - | TGCGCCAGCAGTCTACGCGACAGGGCCAATCAGCCCCAGCATTTT | CASSLRDRANQPQHF
- | TRBJ1-5 | TRBV7-2 | - | TGTGCCAGCAGCCCCAGGGTCGCAAGCAATCAGCCCCAGCATTTT | CASSPRVASNQPQHF
- | TRBJ1-5 | TRBV25-1 | - | TGTGCCAGCAGTGTAGCAGGGGCGGGTCAGCCCCAGCATTTT | CASSVAGAGQPQHF
TRBD2 | TRBJ2-5 | TRBV7-2 | - | TGTGCCAGCAGCTTAGTTCGGGGGGGCCAAGAGACCCAGTACTTC | CASSLVRGGQETQYF
- | TRBJ1-3 | TRBV19 | - | TGTGCCACTAGACCTGATAGCTCTGGAAACACCATATATTTT | CATRPDSSGNTIYF
- | TRBJ2-7 | TRBV27 | - | TGTGCCAGCAGTTCCCGGGGATCCTACGAGCAGTACTTC | CASSSRGSYEQYF
TRBD2 | TRBJ2-1 | TRBV5-4 | few | TGTGCCAGCAGCAGACTAGCGGGGGGGCCGTCCTACAATGAGCAGTTCTTC | CASSRLAGGPSYNEQFF
- | TRBJ2-3 | TRBV7-2 | - | TGTGCCAGCAGCTTTGGGGGGGGCAGCACAGATACGCAGTATTTT | CASSFGGGSTDTQYF
TRBD1 | TRBJ1-3 | TRBV30 | - | TGTGCCTGGTCGCCGACAGGGTATTCTGGAAACACCATATATTTT | CAWSPTGYSGNTIYF
TRBD1 | TRBJ1-2 | TRBV9 | many | TGTGCCAGCAGCGTAGGGCAGGGGGCGGGAGGCTACACCTTC | CASSVGQGAGGYTF
TRBD1 | TRBJ2-3 | TRBV10-3 | - | TGTGCCATCAGTGAGTTACAGGGGGCCGGCACAGATACGCAGTATTTT | CAISELQGAGTDTQYF
TRBD1 | TRBJ1-3 | TRBV9 | - | TGTGCCAGCAGCGTAGGAGAGGGGGCGCTTGGAAACACCATATATTTT | CASSVGEGALGNTIYF
- | TRBJ1-1 | TRBV4-3 | - | TGCGCCAGCAGCCAGGTACTGAGGGACACTGAAGCTTTCTTT | CASSQVLRDTEAFF
- | TRBJ1-1 | TRBV7-9 | few | TGTGCCAGCAGCTTAGGGCCCAGGGCGAAGGCTGAAGCTTTCTTT | CASSLGPRAKAEAFF
- | TRBJ1-1 | TRBV9 | - | TGTGCCAGCAGCCGTATGAGGGTGGACACTGAAGCTTTCTTT | CASSRMRVDTEAFF
- | TRBJ1-6 | TRBV27 | - | TGTGCCAGCACCGGGGGTGGATCCTATAATTCACCCCTCCACTTT | CASTGGGSYNSPLHF
TRBD1 | TRBJ2-1 | TRBV11-2 | - | TGTGCCAGCAGCTTGGTGGGGGGACAGGGGCTTGATGAGCAGTTCTTC | CASSLVGGQGLDEQFF
- | TRBJ2-1 | TRBV28 | few | TGTGCCAGCAGTTCCATCTCGACAGGACCTACAGGGCAGTTCTTC | CASSSISTGPTGQFF
- | TRBJ1-1 | TRBV11-2 | - | TGTGCCAGCAGCTTAGTGGTGAGCGAGAACACTGAAGCTTTCTTT | CASSLVVSENTEAFF
TRBD1 | TRBJ1-4 | TRBV18 | - | TGTGCCAGCTCACCAGGGAACAGGGGTAATGAAAAACTGTTTTTT | CASSPGNRGNEKLFF
TRBD1 | TRBJ1-1 | TRBV6-5 | - | TGTGCCAGCAGGTTAACAGGGGGAGGCACTGAAGCTTTCTTT | CASRLTGGGTEAFF
- | TRBJ2-5 | TRBV5-1 | - | TGCGCCAGCAGCCAGGTGGGCCTTCCGCAGGAGACCCAGTACTTC | CASSQVGLPQETQYF
TRBD2 | TRBJ2-5 | TRBV19 | - | TGTGCCAGTAGTATTCGGTTAGCGGGGGGGAAAGAGACCCAGTACTTC | CASSIRLAGGKETQYF
- | TRBJ2-3 | TRBV29-1 | - | TGCAGCGTTGGACGAGGGACTAGCACAGATACGCAGTATTTT | CSVGRGTSTDTQYF
- | TRBJ2-1 | TRBV19 | - | TGTGCCAGTAAACTGAACCCGGACAGAAGGGAGATCTTC | CASKLNPDRREIF
TRBD1 | TRBJ2-3 | TRBV7-3 | - | TGTGCCAGCAGCTCCCCGGCAGGGGGACGGGATACGCAGTATTTT | CASSSPAGGRDTQYF
TRBD1 | TRBJ1-3 | TRBV4-2 | once | TGTGCCAGCAGCCGACCGGGACAGGGAATGAACACCATATATTTT | CASSRPGQGMNTIYF
- | TRBJ2-7 | TRBV12-3/TRBV12-4 | - | TGTGCCAGCCCTAAAAGCAACGAGCAGTACTTC | CASPKSNEQYF
- | TRBJ1-1 | TRBV30 | - | TGTGCCTGGAGAGCGGGCCAAAACACTGAAGCTTTCTTT | CAWRAGQNTEAFF
- | TRBJ2-5 | TRBV7-6 | few | TGTGCCAGCAGCTTAGGGCAACGATGGAGCGTAGAGACCCAGTACTTC | CASSLGQRWSVETQYF